This T cell receptor (beta chain) is drawn from a study of T cells expressing NK-cell markers. Study information: It was from sorted CD3+CD56+NKG2C+, CD3+CD56+NKG2C- and CD3+CD56-NKG2C+ T cells that TCR beta repertoires came. Eight donors were sequenced, seven testing HCMV-seropositive and one testing seronegative.

TCRdb derives one entry per CDR3 protein from the 5' RACE reads, leaving out DNA. Its table lists several thousand distinct CDR3 sequences. Findings and caveats of the study: About 1.0-8% of CD8+ T cells in six or seven donors belonged to dominant NKG2C+ clonotypes. The CD3+CD56-NKG2C+ fraction of a few donors was also led by these clonotypes.

For this clonotype: Its cognate antigen is unknown.

Germline loops: CDR1 MNHEY, CDR2 SVGEGT. The CDR3 sequence is 13 residues long. The sequenced sample consisted of blood T cells: a sorted CD56 or NKG2C T cell subset, CD4+ or CD8+ T cells, or bulk PBMC T cells (not recorded which). The TCR comes from a man younger than 35 in good health. The chain couples TRBV6-2 or TRBV6-3 to TRBJ2-1; TCRdb designates TRBD2, a call that cannot be tested without DNA. CDR3 amino acids: CASSFGGVNEQFF.